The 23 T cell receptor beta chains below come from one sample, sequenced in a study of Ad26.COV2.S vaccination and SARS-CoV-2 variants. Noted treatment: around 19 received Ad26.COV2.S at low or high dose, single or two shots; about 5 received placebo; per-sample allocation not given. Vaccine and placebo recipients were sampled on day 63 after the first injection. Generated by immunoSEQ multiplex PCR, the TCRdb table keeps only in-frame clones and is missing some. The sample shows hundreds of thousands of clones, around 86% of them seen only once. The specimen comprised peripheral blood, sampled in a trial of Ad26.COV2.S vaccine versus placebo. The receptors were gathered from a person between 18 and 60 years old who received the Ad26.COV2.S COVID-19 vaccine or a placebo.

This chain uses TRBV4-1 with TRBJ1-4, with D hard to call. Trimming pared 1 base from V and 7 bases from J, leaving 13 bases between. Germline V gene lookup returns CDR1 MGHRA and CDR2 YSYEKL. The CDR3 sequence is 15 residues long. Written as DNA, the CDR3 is TGCGCCAGCAGCCAAGGAGGTCCACGGGGTGAAAAACTGTTTTTT. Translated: CASSQGGPRGEKLFF.

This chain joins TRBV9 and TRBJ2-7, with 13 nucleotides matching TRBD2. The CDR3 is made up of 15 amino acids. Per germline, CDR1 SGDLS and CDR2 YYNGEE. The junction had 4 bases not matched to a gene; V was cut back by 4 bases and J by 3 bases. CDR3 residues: CASSKGLAGLYEQYF. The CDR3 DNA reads TGTGCCAGCAGCAAGGGACTAGCGGGGCTCTACGAGCAGTACTTC.

The CDR3, as DNA: TGTGCCAGCAGCCTCCCATGGGGTAGCACCGGGGAGCTGTTTTTT. It is translated as CASSLPWGSTGELFF. V and J are TRBV3-1 (or the pseudogene TRBV3-2) and TRBJ2-2; D not certain. With 4 bases removed from V and 4 bases from J, the gap between germline ends came to 13 bases. CDR1 is LGHDT and CDR2 is YNNKEL in the germline V gene (reference sequence). The CDR3 consists of 15 residues.

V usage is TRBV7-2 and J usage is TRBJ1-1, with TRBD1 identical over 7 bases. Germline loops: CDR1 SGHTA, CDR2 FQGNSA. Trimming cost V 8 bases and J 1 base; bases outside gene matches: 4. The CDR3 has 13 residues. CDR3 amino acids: CASARQGNTEAFF. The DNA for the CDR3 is TGTGCCAGCGCCCGACAGGGGAACACTGAAGCTTTCTTT.

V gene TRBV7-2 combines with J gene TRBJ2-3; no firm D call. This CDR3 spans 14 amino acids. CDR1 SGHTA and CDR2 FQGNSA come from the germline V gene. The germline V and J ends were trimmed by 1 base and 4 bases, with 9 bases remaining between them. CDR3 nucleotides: TGTGCCAGCAGCTTAGACGTGGGCCCAGATACGCAGTATTTT. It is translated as CASSLDVGPDTQYF.

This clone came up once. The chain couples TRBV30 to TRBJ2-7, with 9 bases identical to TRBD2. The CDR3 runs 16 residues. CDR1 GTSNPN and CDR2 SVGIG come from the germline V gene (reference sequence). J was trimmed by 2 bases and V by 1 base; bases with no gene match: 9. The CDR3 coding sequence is TGTGCCTGGAGTGATTTTGCTAGCGGGGCACCCTACGAGCAGTACTTC. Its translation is CAWSDFASGAPYEQYF.

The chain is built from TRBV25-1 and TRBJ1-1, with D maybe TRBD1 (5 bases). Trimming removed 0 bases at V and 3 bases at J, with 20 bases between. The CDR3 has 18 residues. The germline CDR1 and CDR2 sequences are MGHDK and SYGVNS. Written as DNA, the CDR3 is TGTGCCAGCAGTGAATACGGCCCCTTGGGGGGATCGGACACTGAAGCTTTCTTT. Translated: CASSEYGPLGGSDTEAFF. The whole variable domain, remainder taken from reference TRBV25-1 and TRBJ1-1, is EADIYQTPRYLVIGTGKKITLECSQTMGHDKMYWYQQDPGMELHLIHYSYGVNSTEKGDLSSESTVSRIRTEHFPLTLESARPSHTSQYLCASSEYGPLGGSDTEAFFGQGTRLTVV.

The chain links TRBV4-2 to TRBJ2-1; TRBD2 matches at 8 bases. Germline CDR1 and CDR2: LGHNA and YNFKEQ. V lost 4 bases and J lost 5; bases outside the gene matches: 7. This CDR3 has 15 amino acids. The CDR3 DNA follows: TGTGCCAGCAGCCGACCGGGACTAGGAGACAATGAGCAGTTCTTC. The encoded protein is CASSRPGLGDNEQFF.

The CDR3 region is CASSQVQGDQPQHF. The CDR3 DNA sequence: TGCGCCAGCAGCCAGGTACAGGGAGACCAGCCCCAGCATTTT. V usage is TRBV4-1 and J usage is TRBJ1-5; possible D gene TRBD1, 6 bases. Deletions cut 3 bases from V and 7 bases from J, with 13 bases between. From germline, CDR1 is MGHRA and CDR2 YSYEKL. CDR3 length equals 14 residues.

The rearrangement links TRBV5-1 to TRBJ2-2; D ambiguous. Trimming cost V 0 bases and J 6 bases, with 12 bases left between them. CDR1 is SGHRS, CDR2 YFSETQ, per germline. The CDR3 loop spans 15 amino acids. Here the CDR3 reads CASSLGSRTAGELFF. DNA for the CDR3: TGCGCCAGCAGCTTGGGGAGCAGGACGGCCGGGGAGCTGTTTTTT.

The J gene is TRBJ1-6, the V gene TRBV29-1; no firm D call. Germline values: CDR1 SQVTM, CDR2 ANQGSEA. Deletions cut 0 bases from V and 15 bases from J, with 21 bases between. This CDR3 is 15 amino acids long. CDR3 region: CSVEEGEDSWDFLHF. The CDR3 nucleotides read TGCAGCGTTGAAGAGGGAGAAGACTCATGGGATTTCCTCCACTTT. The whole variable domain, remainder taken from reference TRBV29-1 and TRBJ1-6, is SAVISQKPSRDICQRGTSLTIQCQVDSQVTMMFWYRQQPGQSLTLIATANQGSEATYESGFVIDKFPISRPNLTFSTLTVSNMSPEDSSIYLCSVEEGEDSWDFLHFGNGTRLTVT.

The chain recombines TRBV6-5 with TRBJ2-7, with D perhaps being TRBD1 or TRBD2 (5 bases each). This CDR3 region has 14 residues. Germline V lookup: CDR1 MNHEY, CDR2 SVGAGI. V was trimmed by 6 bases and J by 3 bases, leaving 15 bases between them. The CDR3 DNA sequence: TGTGCCAGCAGACTCTACCGGGACGTCTACGAGCAGTACTTC. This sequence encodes CASRLYRDVYEQYF.

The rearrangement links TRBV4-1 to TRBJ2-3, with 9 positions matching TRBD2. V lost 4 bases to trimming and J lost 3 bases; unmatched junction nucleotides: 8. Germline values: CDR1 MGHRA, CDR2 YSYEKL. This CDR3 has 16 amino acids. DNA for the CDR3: TGCGCCAGCAGCCCAAAAGAGCGGGGGGCGACAGATACGCAGTATTTT. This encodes CASSPKERGATDTQYF.

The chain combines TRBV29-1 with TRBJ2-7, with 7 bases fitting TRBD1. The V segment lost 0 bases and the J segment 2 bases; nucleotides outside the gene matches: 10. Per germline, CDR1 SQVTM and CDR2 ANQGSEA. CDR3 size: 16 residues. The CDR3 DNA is TGCAGCGTTGAAGAATGGCTACAGGGGATTCCCTACGAGCAGTACTTC. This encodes CSVEEWLQGIPYEQYF.

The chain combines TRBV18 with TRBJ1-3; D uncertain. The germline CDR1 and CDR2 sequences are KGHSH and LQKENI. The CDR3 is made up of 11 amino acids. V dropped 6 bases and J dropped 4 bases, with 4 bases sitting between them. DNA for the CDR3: TGTGCCAGCTCGGCGGGAAACACCATATATTTT. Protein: CASSAGNTIYF.

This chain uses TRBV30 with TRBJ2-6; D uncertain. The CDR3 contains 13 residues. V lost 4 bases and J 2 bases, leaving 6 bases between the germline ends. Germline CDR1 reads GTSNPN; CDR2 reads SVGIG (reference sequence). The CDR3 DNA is TGTGCCTGGACCTATCCTGGGGCCAACGTCCTGACTTTC. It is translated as CAWTYPGANVLTF.

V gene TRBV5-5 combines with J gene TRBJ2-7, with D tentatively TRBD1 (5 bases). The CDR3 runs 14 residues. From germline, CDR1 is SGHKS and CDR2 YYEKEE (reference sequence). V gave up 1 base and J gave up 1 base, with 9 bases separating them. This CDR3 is CASSLLRQSYEQYF. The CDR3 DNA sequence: TGTGCCAGCAGCTTGCTTAGACAGTCCTACGAGCAGTACTTC.

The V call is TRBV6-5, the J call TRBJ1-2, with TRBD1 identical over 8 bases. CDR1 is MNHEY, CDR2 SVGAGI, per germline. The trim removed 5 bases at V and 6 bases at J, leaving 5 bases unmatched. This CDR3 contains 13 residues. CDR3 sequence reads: CASSPQGANGYTF. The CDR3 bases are TGTGCCAGCAGTCCGCAGGGGGCAAATGGCTACACCTTC.

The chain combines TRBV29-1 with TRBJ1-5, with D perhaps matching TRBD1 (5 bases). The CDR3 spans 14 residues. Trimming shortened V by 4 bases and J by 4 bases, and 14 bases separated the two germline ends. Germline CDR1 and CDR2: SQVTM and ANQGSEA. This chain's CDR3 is CSVVFQGSNQPQHF. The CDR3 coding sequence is TGCAGCGTTGTTTTTCAGGGCAGTAATCAGCCCCAGCATTTT.

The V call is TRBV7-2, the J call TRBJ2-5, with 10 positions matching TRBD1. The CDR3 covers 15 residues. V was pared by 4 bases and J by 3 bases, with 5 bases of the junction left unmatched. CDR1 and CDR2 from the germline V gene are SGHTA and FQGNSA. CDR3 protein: CASSSRTGGEETQYF. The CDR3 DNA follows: TGTGCCAGCAGCTCCAGGACAGGGGGGGAAGAGACCCAGTACTTC.

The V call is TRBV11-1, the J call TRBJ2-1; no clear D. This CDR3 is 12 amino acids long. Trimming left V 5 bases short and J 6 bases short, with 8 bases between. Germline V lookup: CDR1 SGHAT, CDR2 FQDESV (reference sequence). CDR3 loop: CASSRRVNEQFF. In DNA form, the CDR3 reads TGTGCCAGCAGCCGCCGGGTCAATGAGCAGTTCTTC. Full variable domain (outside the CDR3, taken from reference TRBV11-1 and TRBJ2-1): EAEVAQSPRYKITEKSQAVAFWCDPISGHATLYWYRQILGQGPELLVQFQDESVVDDSQLPKDRFSAERLKGVDSTLKIQPAELGDSAMYLCASSRRVNEQFFGPGTRLTVL.

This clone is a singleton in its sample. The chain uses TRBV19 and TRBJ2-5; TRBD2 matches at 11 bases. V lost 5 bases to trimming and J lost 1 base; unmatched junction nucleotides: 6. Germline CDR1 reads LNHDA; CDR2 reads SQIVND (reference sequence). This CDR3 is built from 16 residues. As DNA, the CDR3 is TGTGCCAGTAGTCAAACTAGCGGGGGAATCCAAGAGACCCAGTACTTC. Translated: CASSQTSGGIQETQYF.

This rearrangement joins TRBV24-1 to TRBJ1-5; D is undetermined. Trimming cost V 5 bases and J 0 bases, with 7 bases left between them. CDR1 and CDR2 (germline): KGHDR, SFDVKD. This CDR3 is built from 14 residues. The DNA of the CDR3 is TGTGCCACCAGTGGTGGCTATAGCAATCAGCCCCAGCATTTT. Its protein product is CATSGGYSNQPQHF.